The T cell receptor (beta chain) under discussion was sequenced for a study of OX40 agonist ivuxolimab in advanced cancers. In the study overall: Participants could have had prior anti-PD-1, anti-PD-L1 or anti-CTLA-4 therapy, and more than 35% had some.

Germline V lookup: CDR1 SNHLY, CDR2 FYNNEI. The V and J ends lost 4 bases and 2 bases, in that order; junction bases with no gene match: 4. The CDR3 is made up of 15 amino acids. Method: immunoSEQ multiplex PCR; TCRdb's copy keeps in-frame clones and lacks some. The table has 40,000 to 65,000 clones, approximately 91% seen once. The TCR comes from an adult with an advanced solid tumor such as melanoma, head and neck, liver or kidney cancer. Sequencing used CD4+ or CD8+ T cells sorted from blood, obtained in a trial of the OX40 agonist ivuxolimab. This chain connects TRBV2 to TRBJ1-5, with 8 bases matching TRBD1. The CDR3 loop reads CASSGAGGGNQPQHF. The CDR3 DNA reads TGTGCCAGCAGTGGGGCAGGGGGCGGCAATCAGCCCCAGCATTTT.